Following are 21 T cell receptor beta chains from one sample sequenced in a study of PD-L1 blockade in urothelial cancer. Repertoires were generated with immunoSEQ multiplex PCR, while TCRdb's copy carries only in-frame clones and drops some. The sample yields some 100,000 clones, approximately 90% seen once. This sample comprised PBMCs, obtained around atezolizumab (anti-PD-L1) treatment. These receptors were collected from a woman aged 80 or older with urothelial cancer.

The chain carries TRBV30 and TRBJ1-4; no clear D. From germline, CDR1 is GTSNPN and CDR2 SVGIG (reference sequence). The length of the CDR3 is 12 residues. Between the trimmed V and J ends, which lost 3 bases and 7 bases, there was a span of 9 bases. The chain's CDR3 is CAWRGGSEKLFF. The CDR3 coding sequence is TGTGCCTGGAGAGGCGGGAGTGAAAAACTGTTTTTT.

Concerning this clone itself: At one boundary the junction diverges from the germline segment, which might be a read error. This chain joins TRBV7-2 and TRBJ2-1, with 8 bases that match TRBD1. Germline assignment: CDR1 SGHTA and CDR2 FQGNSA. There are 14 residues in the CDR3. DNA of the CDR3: TGTGCCAGCAGCTTAGCGCGGTCGCAGGACAGGGTCATCTTC. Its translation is CASSLARSQDRVIF.

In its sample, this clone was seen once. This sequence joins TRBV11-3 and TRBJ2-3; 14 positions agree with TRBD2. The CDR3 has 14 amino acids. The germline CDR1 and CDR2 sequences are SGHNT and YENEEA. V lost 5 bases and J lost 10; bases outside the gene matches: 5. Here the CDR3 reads CASSQGTSGSSQYF. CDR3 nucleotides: TGTGCCAGCAGCCAAGGGACTAGCGGGAGTTCGCAGTATTTT.

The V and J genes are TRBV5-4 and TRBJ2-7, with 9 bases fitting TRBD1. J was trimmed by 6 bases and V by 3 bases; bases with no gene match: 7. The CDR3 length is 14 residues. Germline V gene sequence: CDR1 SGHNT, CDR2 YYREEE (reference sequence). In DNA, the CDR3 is TGTGCCAGCAGCTATTCGAGGGACAGGGTCGAGCAGTACTTC. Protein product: CASSYSRDRVEQYF.

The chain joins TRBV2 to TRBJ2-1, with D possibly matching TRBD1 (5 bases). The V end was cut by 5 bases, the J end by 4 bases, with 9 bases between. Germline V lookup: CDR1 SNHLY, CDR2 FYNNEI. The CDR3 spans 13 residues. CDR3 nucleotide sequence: TGTGCCAGCAGTCCGACAGTTTACAATGAGCAGTTCTTC. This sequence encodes CASSPTVYNEQFF.

DNA of the CDR3: TGTGCCAGCAGCTTAGAGGGAGGGGTAAACATTCAGTACTTC. It yields the protein CASSLEGGVNIQYF. V gene TRBV7-9 combines with J gene TRBJ2-4; 7 positions agree with TRBD2. This CDR3 comprises 14 residues. After removal of 1 base from V and 6 bases from J, the junction contained 3 bases not matched to a gene. Germline values: CDR1 SEHNR, CDR2 FQNEAQ (reference sequence).

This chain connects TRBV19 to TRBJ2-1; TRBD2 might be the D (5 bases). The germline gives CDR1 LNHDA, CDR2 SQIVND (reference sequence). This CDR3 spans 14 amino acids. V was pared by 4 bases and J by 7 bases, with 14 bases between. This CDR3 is CASSRGINGNEQFF. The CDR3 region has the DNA TGTGCCAGTAGTAGAGGGATAAATGGGAATGAGCAGTTCTTC.

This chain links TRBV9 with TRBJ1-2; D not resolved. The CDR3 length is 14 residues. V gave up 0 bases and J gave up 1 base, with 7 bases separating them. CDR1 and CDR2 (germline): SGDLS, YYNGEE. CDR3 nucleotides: TGTGCCAGCAGCGTAGTTGGCCGTAACTATGGCTACACCTTC. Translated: CASSVVGRNYGYTF.

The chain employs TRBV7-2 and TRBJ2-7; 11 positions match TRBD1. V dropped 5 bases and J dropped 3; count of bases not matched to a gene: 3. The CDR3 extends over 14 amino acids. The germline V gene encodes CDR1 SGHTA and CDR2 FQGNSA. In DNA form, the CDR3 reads TGTGCCAGCAGCAAGGACAGGGGGCTCTACGAGCAGTACTTC. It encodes CASSKDRGLYEQYF.

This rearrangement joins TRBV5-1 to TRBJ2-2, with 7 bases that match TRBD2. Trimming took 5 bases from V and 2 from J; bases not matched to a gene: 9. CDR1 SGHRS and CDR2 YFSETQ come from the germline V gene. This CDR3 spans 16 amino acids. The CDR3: CASRVGQGLNTGELFF. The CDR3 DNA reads TGCGCCAGCAGGGTGGGCCAGGGACTAAACACCGGGGAGCTGTTTTTT.

CDR3 nucleotide sequence: TGTGCCAGCAGCAACGACGGACTTCAGCCCCAGCATTTT. Its protein is CASSNDGLQPQHF. The chain carries TRBV5-8 and TRBJ1-5; no reliable D call. The CDR3 runs 13 residues. V lost 4 bases and J lost 6, with 11 bases in between. The germline V gene encodes CDR1 SGHTS and CDR2 YDEGEE.

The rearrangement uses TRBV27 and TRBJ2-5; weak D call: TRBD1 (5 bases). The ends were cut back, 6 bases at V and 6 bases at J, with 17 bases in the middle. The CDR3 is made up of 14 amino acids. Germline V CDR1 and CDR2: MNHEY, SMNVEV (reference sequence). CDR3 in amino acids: CASSRSGFDQTQYF. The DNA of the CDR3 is TGTGCCAGCAGCCGATCAGGGTTCGACCAGACCCAGTACTTC.

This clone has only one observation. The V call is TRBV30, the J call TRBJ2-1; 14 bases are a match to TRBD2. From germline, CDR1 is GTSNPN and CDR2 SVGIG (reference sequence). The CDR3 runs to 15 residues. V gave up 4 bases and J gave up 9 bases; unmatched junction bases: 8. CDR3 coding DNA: TGTGCCTGGAACGGAGGACTAGCGGGAGGTCGTGAGCAGTTCTTC. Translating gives CAWNGGLAGGREQFF. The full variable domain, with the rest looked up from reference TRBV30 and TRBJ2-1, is SQTIHQWPATLVQPVGSPLSLECTVEGTSNPNLYWYRQAAGRGLQLLFYSVGIGQISSEVPQNLSASRPQDRQFILSSKKLLLSDSGFYLCAWNGGLAGGREQFFGPGTRLTVL.

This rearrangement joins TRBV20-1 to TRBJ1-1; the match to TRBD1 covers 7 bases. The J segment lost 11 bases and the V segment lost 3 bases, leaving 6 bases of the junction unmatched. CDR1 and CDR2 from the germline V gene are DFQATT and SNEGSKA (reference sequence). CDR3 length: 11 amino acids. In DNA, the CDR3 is TGCAGTGCTAGGGACAGGCGGTCGGCTTTCTTT. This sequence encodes CSARDRRSAFF.

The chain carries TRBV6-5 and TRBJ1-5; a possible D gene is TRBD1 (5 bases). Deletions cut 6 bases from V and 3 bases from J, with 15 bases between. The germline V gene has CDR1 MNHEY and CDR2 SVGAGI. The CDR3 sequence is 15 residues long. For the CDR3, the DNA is TGTGCCAGCAGACCACGAGGGGAGGTCAATCAGCCCCAGCATTTT. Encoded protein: CASRPRGEVNQPQHF.

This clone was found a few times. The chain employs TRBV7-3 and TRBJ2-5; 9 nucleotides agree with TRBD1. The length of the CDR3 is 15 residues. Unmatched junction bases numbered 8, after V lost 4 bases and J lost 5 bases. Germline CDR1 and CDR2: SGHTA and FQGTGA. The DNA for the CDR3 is TGTGCCAGCAGCTATACAGGGGGCTCCCGGGAGACCCAGTACTTC. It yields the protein CASSYTGGSRETQYF.

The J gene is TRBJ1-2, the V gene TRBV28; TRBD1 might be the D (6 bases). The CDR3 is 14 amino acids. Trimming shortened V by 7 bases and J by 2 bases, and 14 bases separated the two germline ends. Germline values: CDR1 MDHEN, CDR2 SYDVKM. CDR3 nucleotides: TGTGCCAGCAAGGGAGGGGGTTCGAACTATGGCTACACCTTC. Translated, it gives CASKGGGSNYGYTF.

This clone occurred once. CDR3 loop: CASSLARAVSGNTIYF. In nucleotides, the CDR3 is TGTGCCAGCAGCTTAGCGCGGGCAGTCTCTGGAAACACCATATATTTT. The chain is built from TRBV7-8 and TRBJ1-3; D call uncertain. V was trimmed by 0 bases and J by 0 bases, leaving 9 bases between them. The CDR3 runs 16 residues. Germline V CDR1 and CDR2: SGHVS, FQNEAQ. The full variable domain, with the rest looked up from reference TRBV7-8 and TRBJ1-3, is GAGVSQSPRYKVAKRGQDVALRCDPISGHVSLFWYQQALGQGPEFLTYFQNEAQLDKSGLPSDRFFAERPEGSVSTLKIQRTQQEDSAVYLCASSLARAVSGNTIYFGEGSWLTVV.

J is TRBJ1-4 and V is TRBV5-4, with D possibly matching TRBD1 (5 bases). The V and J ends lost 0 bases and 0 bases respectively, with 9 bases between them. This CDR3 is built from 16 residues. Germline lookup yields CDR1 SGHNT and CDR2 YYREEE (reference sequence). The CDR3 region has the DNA TGTGCCAGCAGCTTGGACAGGCCTGCAACTAATGAAAAACTGTTTTTT. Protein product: CASSLDRPATNEKLFF.

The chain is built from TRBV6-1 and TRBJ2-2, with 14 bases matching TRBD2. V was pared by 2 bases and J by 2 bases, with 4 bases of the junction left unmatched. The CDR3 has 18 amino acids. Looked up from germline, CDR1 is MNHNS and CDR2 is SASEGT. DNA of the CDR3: TGTGCCAGCAGTGAACGACTAGCGGGAGGGCAAAACACCGGGGAGCTGTTTTTT. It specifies CASSERLAGGQNTGELFF.

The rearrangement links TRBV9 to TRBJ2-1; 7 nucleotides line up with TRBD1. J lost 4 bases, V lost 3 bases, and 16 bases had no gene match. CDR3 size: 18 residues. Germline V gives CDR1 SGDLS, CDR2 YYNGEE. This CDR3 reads CASSATGALPSAYNEQFF. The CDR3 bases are TGTGCCAGCAGCGCTACAGGGGCTCTTCCTTCTGCGTACAATGAGCAGTTCTTC.